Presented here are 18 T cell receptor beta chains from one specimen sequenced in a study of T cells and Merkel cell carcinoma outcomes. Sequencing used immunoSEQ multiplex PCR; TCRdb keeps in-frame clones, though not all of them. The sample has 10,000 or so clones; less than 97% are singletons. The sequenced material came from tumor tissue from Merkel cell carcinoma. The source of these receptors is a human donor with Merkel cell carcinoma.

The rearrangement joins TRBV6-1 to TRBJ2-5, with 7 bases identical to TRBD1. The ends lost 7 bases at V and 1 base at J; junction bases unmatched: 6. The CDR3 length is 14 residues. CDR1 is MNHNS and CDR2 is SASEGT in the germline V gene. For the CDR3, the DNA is TGTGCCAGCACTTTAGGGACAGTCCAAGAGACCCAGTACTTC. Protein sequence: CASTLGTVQETQYF.

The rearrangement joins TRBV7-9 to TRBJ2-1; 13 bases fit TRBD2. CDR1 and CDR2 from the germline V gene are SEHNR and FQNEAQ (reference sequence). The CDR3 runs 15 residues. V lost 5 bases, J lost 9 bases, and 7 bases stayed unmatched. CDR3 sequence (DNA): TGTGCCAGCAGCCCTGGACTAGCGGGAGTTGGTGAGCAGTTCTTC. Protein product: CASSPGLAGVGEQFF.

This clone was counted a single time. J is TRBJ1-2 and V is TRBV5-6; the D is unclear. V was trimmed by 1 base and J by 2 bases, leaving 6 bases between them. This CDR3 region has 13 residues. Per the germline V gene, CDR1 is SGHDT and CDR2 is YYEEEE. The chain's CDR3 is CASSLSRNYGYTF. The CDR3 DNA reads TGTGCCAGCAGCTTGTCCAGGAACTATGGCTACACCTTC.

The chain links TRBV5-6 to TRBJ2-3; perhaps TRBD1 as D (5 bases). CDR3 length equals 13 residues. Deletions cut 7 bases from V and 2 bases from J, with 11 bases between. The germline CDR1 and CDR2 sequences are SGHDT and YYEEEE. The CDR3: CASYRSNTDTQYF. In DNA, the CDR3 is TGTGCCAGCTACAGGTCCAACACAGATACGCAGTATTTT.

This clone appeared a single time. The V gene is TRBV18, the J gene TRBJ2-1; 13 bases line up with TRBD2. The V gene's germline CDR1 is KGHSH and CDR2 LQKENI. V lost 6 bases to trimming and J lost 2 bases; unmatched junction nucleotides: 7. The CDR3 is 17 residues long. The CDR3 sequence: CASSRRTSGSTYNEQFF. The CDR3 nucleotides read TGTGCCAGCTCCCGTCGGACTAGCGGGAGTACCTACAATGAGCAGTTCTTC. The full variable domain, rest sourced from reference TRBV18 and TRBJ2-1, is NAGVMQNPRHLVRRRGQEARLRCSPMKGHSHVYWYRQLPEEGLKFMVYLQKENIIDESGMPKERFSAEFPKEGPSILRIQQVVRGDSAAYFCASSRRTSGSTYNEQFFGPGTRLTVL.

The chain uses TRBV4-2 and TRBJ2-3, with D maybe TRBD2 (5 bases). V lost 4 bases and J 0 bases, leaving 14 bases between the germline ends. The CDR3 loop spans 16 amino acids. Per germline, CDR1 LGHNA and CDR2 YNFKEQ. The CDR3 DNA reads TGTGCCAGCAGCCCGATGGCGGGTTTCAGCACAGATACGCAGTATTTT. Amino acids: CASSPMAGFSTDTQYF.

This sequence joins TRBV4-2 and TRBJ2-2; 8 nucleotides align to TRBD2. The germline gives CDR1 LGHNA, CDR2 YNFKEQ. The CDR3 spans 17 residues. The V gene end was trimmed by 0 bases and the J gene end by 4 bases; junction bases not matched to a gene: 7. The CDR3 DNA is TGTGCCAGCAGCCAAGATATTAGGGCGGGAGGCACCGGGGAGCTGTTTTTT. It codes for CASSQDIRAGGTGELFF.

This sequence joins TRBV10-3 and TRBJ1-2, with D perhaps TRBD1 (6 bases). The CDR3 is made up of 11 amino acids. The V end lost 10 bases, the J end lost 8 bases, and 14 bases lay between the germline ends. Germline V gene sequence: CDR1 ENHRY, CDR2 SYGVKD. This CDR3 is CATGAGKGYTF. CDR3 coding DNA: TGTGCCACAGGGGCAGGGAAAGGCTACACCTTC.

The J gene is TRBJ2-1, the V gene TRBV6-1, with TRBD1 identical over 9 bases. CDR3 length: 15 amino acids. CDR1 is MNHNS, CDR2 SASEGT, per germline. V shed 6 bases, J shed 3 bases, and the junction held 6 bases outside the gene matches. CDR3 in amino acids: CASRTRTGVYNEQFF. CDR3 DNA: TGTGCCAGCAGGACCCGGACAGGGGTCTACAATGAGCAGTTCTTC.

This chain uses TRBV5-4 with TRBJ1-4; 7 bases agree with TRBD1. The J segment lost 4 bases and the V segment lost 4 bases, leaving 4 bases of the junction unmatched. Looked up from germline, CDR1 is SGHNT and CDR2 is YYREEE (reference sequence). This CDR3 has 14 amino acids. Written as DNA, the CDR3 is TGTGCCAGCAGCGGGACAGCAGATAATGAAAAACTGTTTTTT. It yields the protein CASSGTADNEKLFF.

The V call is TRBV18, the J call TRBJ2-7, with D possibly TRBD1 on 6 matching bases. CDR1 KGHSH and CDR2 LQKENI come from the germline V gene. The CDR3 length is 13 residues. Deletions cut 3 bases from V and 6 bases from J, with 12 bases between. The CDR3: CASSPPGVGEQYF. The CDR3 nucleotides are TGTGCCAGCTCACCCCCAGGGGTTGGCGAGCAGTACTTC.

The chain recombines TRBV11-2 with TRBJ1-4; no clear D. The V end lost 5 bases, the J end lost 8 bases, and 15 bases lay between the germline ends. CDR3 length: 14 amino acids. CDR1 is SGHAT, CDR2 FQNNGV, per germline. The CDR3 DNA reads TGTGCCAGCAGCCTCCGCGGGGTCAAAGAAAAACTGTTTTTT. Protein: CASSLRGVKEKLFF.

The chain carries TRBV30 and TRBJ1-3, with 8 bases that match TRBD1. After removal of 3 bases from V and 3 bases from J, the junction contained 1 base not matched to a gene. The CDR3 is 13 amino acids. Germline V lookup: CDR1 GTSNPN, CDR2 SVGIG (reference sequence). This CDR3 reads CAWRGTGGNTIYF. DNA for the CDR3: TGTGCCTGGAGAGGGACAGGTGGAAACACCATATATTTT.

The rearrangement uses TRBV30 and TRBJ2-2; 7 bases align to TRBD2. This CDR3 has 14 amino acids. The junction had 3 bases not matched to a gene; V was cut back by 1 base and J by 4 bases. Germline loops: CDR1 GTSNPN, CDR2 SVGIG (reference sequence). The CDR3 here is CAWSAGGSTGELFF. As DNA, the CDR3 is TGTGCCTGGAGTGCTGGCGGGAGCACCGGGGAGCTGTTTTTT.

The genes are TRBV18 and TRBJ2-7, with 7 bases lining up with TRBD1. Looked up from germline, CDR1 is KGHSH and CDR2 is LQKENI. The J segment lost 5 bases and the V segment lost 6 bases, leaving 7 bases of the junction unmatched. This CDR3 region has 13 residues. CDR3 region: CASSPGQRNEQYF. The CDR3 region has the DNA TGTGCCAGCTCTCCGGGACAGCGAAACGAGCAGTACTTC.

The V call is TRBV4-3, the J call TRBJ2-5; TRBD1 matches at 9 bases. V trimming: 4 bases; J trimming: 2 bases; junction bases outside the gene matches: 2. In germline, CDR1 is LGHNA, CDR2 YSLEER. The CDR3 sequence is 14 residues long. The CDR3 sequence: CASSPDRGQETQYF. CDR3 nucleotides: TGCGCCAGCAGCCCCGACAGGGGGCAAGAGACCCAGTACTTC.

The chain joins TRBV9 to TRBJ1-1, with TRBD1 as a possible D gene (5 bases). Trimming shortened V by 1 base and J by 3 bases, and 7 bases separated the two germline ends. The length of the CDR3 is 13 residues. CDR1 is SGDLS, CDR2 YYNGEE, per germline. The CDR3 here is CASSVLGDTEAFF. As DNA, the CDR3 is TGTGCCAGCAGCGTATTGGGGGACACTGAAGCTTTCTTT.

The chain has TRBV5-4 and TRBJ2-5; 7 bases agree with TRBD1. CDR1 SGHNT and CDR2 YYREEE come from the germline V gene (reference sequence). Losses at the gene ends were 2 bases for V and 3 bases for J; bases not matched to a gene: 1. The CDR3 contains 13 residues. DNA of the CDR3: TGTGCCAGCAGCTTCACAGGGGAAGAGACCCAGTACTTC. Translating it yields CASSFTGEETQYF.